The next 5 T cell receptor beta chains were all read from a single sample in a study of control samples from healthy donors and cancer patients. The table came from immunoSEQ multiplex PCR; TCRdb's copy has only in-frame clones and leaves some out. There are about 120,000 clones in the sample; 88% occur only once, and approximately 3.2% lies in the top ten. Sequencing was done on a sample of blood. These receptor sequences come from a man aged 40-55 years in good health.

The gene calls are TRBV3-1 (or the pseudogene TRBV3-2) and TRBJ1-5; D ambiguous. The V end lost 0 bases, the J end lost 2 bases, and 8 bases lay between the germline ends. Germline CDR1 LGHDT, CDR2 YNNKEL (reference sequence). The CDR3 has 15 amino acids. This chain's CDR3 is CASSQEQEGNQPQHF. In nucleotides, the CDR3 is TGTGCCAGCAGCCAAGAACAAGAGGGCAATCAGCCCCAGCATTTT.

This clone was recorded a few times. The V call is TRBV3-1 (or the pseudogene TRBV3-2), the J call TRBJ2-7; 9 bases are shared with TRBD1. Germline CDR1 and CDR2: LGHDT and YNNKEL (reference sequence). V dropped 5 bases and J dropped 7; count of bases not matched to a gene: 9. This CDR3 has 14 residues. The CDR3 protein is CASSYRTGAEEQYF. The CDR3, as DNA: TGTGCCAGCAGCTATAGGACAGGGGCAGAAGAGCAGTACTTC.

Concerning this clone itself: One end of the junction is discordant with germline, which a read error may explain. The V gene is TRBV5-4, the J gene TRBJ2-5, with a weak D call TRBD2 (6 bases). There are 14 residues in the CDR3. In germline, CDR1 is SGHNT, CDR2 YYREEE (reference sequence). In DNA, the CDR3 is TGTGCCAGCAGCTCCCAGGGAGGATACCGGAGGGATAACTTC. Amino acids: CASSSQGGYRRDNF.

The chain couples TRBV5-1 to TRBJ1-4; D call uncertain. This CDR3 comprises 14 residues. CDR1 and CDR2 (germline): SGHRS, YFSETQ. V lost 0 bases and J lost 4, with 7 bases in between. CDR3 sequence reads: CASSLADINEKLFF. The CDR3 DNA sequence: TGCGCCAGCAGCTTGGCGGATATTAATGAAAAACTGTTTTTT. Drawing the rest from reference TRBV5-1 and TRBJ1-4, the complete variable domain is KAGVTQTPRYLIKTRGQQVTLSCSPISGHRSVSWYQQTPGQGLQFLFEYFSETQRNKGNFPGRFSGRQFSNSRSEMNVSTLELGDSALYLCASSLADINEKLFFGSGTQLSVL.

V usage is TRBV20-1 and J usage is TRBJ1-1, with D perhaps matching TRBD1 (6 bases). The CDR3 has 11 amino acids. The germline V gene has CDR1 DFQATT and CDR2 SNEGSKA (reference sequence). Trimming pared 3 bases from V and 5 bases from J, leaving 7 bases between. The CDR3, as DNA: TGCAGTGCTAGTCAGGGGACTGAAGCTTTCTTT. Residues: CSASQGTEAFF.